The sequence of this T cell receptor (beta chain) was determined in a study of shared clonotypes between healthy human individuals. Study findings and constraints: The generation probabilities recorded for non-shared clonotypes fell below those of clonotypes shared by all four donors. Sorted-subset sequencing, rarefaction showed, was incomplete despite large depth.

Sequencing was at deep level. Sequenced by immunoSEQ multiplex PCR; TCRdb stores in-frame clones only, minus some. The sample gives fewer than 1.6 million clones, approximately 98.5% of which show up once; 0.3% to 0.45% is in the top ten. Both subsets, CD45RA+ naive and CD45RA-negative memory, were split from the CD4+ cells. Concerning this clone: Its antigen remains unidentified.

The source material was naive CD4+ T cells sorted from blood. Stated subset: CD45RA+ positively selected. The TCR comes from a man in his thirties or forties in good health.

The CDR3 DNA reads TGTGCCAGCAGACTAGCGGGTACTAGCACAGATACGCAGTATTTT. It encodes CASRLAGTSTDTQYF. The J gene is TRBJ2-3, the V gene TRBV6-5; 9 bases match TRBD2. Trimming removed 6 bases from V and 0 bases from J; junction bases left unmatched: 4. The V gene's germline CDR1 is MNHEY and CDR2 SVGAGI. This CDR3 spans 15 amino acids.